This T cell receptor (beta chain) was recorded in a study of T-cell memory formation after mild COVID-19. A single record per CDR3 protein comes from TCRdb applying MiXCR to the 5' RACE reads. The top ten clones hold 30% to 35% of a sample with around 80,000 distinct CDR3 sequences, roughly 14% of them seen once. Of note for this clonotype: Its cognate antigen is unknown.

Study-wide results and caveats: Specificity for SARS-CoV-2 was not confirmed among the second-wave clones peaking on day 37. Pre-infection memory contained some responding clones, which suggested that cross-reactive memory had joined.

CDR1 and CDR2 from the germline V gene are SGHAT and FQNNGV. The CDR3 consists of 11 residues. V was clipped by 0 bases and J by 11 bases, with 6 bases between them. This clonotype was obtained from an adult woman who had mild COVID-19 (a few samples of this study predate the infection). Cell type and time point are not known. The sample was PBMCs or a T cell subset sorted from them (not recorded which). This chain connects TRBV11-2 to TRBJ2-3, with D uncertain. CDR3 in DNA: TGTGCCAGCAGCTTAGATCCGCGGCAGTATTTT. Amino acid sequence: CASSLDPRQYF.